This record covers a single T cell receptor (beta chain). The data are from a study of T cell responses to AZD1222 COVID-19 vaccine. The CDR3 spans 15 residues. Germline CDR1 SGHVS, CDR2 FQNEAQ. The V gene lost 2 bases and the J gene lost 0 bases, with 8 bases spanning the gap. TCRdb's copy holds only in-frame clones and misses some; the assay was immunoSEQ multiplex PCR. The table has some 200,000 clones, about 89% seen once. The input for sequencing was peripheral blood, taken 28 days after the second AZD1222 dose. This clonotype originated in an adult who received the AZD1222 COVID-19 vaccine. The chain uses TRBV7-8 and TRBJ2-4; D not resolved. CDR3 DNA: TGTGCCAGCAGCTTATTCCCGGGAGCCAAAAACATTCAGTACTTC. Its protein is CASSLFPGAKNIQYF.